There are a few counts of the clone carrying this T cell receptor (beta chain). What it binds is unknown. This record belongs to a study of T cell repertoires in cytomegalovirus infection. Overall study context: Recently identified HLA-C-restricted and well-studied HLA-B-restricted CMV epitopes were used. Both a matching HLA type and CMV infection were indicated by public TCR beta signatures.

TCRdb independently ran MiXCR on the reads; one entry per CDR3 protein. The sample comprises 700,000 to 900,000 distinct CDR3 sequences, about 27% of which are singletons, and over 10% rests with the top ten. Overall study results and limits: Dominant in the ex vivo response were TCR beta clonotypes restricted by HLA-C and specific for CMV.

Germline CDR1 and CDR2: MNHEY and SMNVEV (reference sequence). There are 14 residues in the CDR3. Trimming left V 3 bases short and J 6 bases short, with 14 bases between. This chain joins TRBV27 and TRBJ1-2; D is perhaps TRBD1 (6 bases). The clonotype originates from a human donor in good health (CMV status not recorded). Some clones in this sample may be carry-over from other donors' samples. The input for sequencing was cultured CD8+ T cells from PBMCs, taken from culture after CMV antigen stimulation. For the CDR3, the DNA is TGTGCCAGCAGTTTTACGGGACAAACTCATGGCTACACCTTC. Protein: CASSFTGQTHGYTF.